The entry that follows covers one TCR beta chain sequence. The sample originates from a study of blood T cell repertoires in COVID-19. Study as a whole: The origin of the acute and convalescent COVID-19 samples was the United States, Italy and Spain. In each case, the material was cDNA or gDNA derived from T cells, B-cell-depleted T cells, or PBMCs.

Per germline, CDR1 SNHLY and CDR2 FYNNEI. The CDR3 has 14 residues. Trimming took off 10 bases at V and 0 bases at J, with 13 bases between the two ends. Authors' methods: Amplified reference gene primers provided the basis for estimating nucleated cell counts. Repertoires were generated with immunoSEQ multiplex PCR, while TCRdb's copy carries only in-frame clones and drops some. V and J calls and clone size are as listed in that table; D and trimming were resolved from the DNA. The top ten hold approximately 7% of the sample, which has roughly 20,000 clones, more than 85% seen once. This rearrangement joins TRBV2 to TRBJ1-5; D uncertain. The TCR comes from an older man with active COVID-19. Sequencing input: peripheral blood. In DNA form, the CDR3 reads TGTGCCACAACCGCGGCTAATAGCAATCAGCCCCAGCATTTT. Translating gives CATTAANSNQPQHF. Based on the CDR3 plus reference TRBV2 and TRBJ1-5, the full variable domain is EPEVTQTPSHQVTQMGQEVILRCVPISNHLYFYWYRQILGQKVEFLVSFYNNEISEKSEIFDDQFSVERPDGSNFTLKIRSTKLEDSAMYFCATTAANSNQPQHFGDGTRLSIL.